The present entry profiles one T cell receptor (beta chain) with its context. This clonotype was detected a few times. It lacks a known antigen. Per-nucleotide qualities are absent, and no much larger clonotype sits a single base away. The source of the sample is a study of post-analysis software for immune sequencing data (dated by TCRdb to between 2014 and 2017). Some background on the complete study: Disease courses on record covered relapsing-remitting, secondary progressive and progressive-relapsing multiple sclerosis, though some patients had no subtype annotation. The patient repertoires were compared against about a dozen previously published healthy control repertoires obtained from donors aged 6 to 25 years. A subset of samples was prepared in parallel using single-end sample barcoding, then pooled and co-amplified after Illumina adapter ligation.

Libraries were prepared through PCR. Sequencing used an Illumina HiSeq 2500. Unique molecular identifiers were incorporated into TCR beta cDNA libraries to reduce PCR and sequencing biases. Some 500,000 cDNA molecules were obtained per 1 to 10 million input T cells, so each molecule approximated one T cell. Patient libraries were prepared and sequenced with the same protocol used for the earlier healthy control dataset. Within a given batch, samples were prepared together, multiplexed and sequenced on the same HiSeq lane. On the study's bioinformatics: Raw barcoded reads were processed with MIGEC, and single-read molecular identifier groups were discarded before consensus assembly and CDR3 extraction. Clonotype tables were post-analysed with VDJtools, normalizing diversity by down-sampling all datasets to the smallest sample size. To correct batch-related cross-sample contamination, repertoire overlap clustering matched CDR3 amino acid sequences but not nucleotide sequences. In-frame beta chains were kept once TCRdb had trimmed the public reads at Q25 with fastp and called clones with MiXCR. Entries are consolidated by CDR3 protein sequence, retaining the most common genes and DNA. The V and J calls were determined by TCRdb, not by the authors. Across this sample there are about 760,000 distinct CDR3 sequences, with roughly 27% seen only once. The ten largest clones capture roughly 0.53% of the sample.

To demonstrate the VDJtools post-analysis software, the study profiled TCR beta repertoires from the peripheral blood of 13 young patients with multiple sclerosis. The multiple sclerosis patients were children and adolescents ranging in age from 6 to 15 years. Including cysteine and phenylalanine, the CDR3 has 14 amino acids. The read is trimmed to its CDR3 DNA, 42 bases read in frame from base 1. For CDR1 and CDR2, the germline V gene lists SQVTM and ANQGSEA. V is cut by 4 bases and J by 6 bases, and the space between the germline ends is 17 bases. What the authors observed across the whole study: The multiple sclerosis patient group was slightly younger than the control group. Significantly higher frequencies in patients than in controls were found for five TRBV segments, including TRBV5-6, TRBV5-1 and TRBV20-1. Multiple sclerosis patients had significantly lower normalized Chao1 diversity than controls, a result that suggests substantial peripheral T-cell clonal expansion. When samples were clustered directly using the F measure, samples prepared in the same batch co-clustered strongly, which prompted a batch-effect correction.

The material sequenced was blood. The receptor was isolated from a girl under 18 with multiple sclerosis. The chain is made from TRBV29-1 and TRBJ2-3, with no confident D gene call. CDR3 region: CSVAYGLAWDTQYF. The sequenced DNA is TGCAGCGTTGCTTACGGTCTTGCTTGGGATACGCAGTATTTT.